The 16 T cell receptor beta chains presented below share a single source sample, sequenced in a study of T cells after yellow fever vaccination. One entry per CDR3 protein, called by TCRdb with MiXCR from the 5' RACE reads. Counted here are over 150,000 distinct CDR3 sequences, about 6.2% occurring once; the ten biggest clones make up just under 3%. The material was CD4+ T cells sorted from PBMCs, obtained on the day of the first yellow fever vaccination. Every receptor here comes from a man between 18 and 35 years old who received the YFV17D yellow fever vaccine.

V and J are TRBV19 and TRBJ2-1, with a possible D match to TRBD1 (6 bases). The germline V gene has CDR1 LNHDA and CDR2 SQIVND (reference sequence). Trimming left V 1 base short and J 4 bases short, with 14 bases between. The CDR3 covers 16 residues. DNA of the CDR3: TGTGCCAGTAGTATAGCGGGCAGGGGAATTTACAATGAGCAGTTCTTC. Its translation: CASSIAGRGIYNEQFF.

Many counts were recorded for this clonotype. The chain carries TRBV18 and TRBJ2-3, with 7 bases fitting TRBD2. Trimming cost V 8 bases and J 3 bases; bases outside gene matches: 8. CDR1 and CDR2 (germline): KGHSH, LQKENI. The CDR3 consists of 14 residues. This CDR3 reads CASSPTGGTDTQYF. The CDR3 bases are TGTGCCAGCAGCCCAACGGGGGGAACAGATACGCAGTATTTT.

The chain links TRBV6-1 to TRBJ1-6; D uncertain. CDR3 size: 14 residues. Germline loops: CDR1 MNHNS, CDR2 SASEGT. V lost 10 bases and J lost 1, with 11 bases in between. CDR3 sequence (DNA): TGTGCCACGAGGGAATATTCCTATAATTCACCCCTCCACTTT. Residues: CATREYSYNSPLHF.

The J gene is TRBJ1-2, the V gene TRBV7-3; D ambiguous. Germline assignment: CDR1 SGHTA and CDR2 FQGTGA. CDR3 length equals 13 residues. V gave up 4 bases and J gave up 6 bases, with 12 bases separating them. CDR3 sequence: CASSYAGGNGYTF. DNA of the CDR3: TGTGCCAGCAGCTACGCAGGAGGAAATGGCTACACCTTC.

In this sample, this clonotype turned up a few times. V gene TRBV6-5 combines with J gene TRBJ1-6; TRBD1 is a possible D gene (6 bases). The CDR3 is 15 residues long. Trimming stripped 1 base from V and 10 bases from J, with 14 bases between. Germline V gene data show CDR1 as MNHEY and CDR2 as SVGAGI. The CDR3 nucleotides read TGTGCCAGCAGTTACTGGGCAGGGGTGTACTCACCCCTCCACTTT. This translates into CASSYWAGVYSPLHF.

In its sample, this clonotype was seen many times. The CDR3 loop reads CSVEIAGVYEEQFF. CDR3 sequence (DNA): TGCAGCGTTGAAATAGCGGGGGTTTATGAGGAGCAGTTCTTC. V and J are TRBV29-1 and TRBJ2-1; 9 bases line up with TRBD2. The CDR3 runs to 14 residues. From germline, CDR1 is SQVTM and CDR2 ANQGSEA. J lost 10 bases, V lost 2 bases, and 9 bases had no gene match.

The chain is built from TRBV5-1 and TRBJ2-3; possibly TRBD1 for D (6 bases). CDR1 and CDR2 (germline): SGHRS, YFSETQ. CDR3 size: 14 residues. V was shortened by 2 bases and J by 1 base, with 8 bases between the two germline ends. The CDR3 loop is CASSFGQRTDTQYF. CDR3 in DNA: TGCGCCAGCAGCTTCGGACAGCGCACAGATACGCAGTATTTT.

This clonotype was detected ten times or more. The chain has TRBV2 and TRBJ2-1; no definite D call. The germline gives CDR1 SNHLY, CDR2 FYNNEI. There are 12 residues in the CDR3. Trimming cost V 2 bases and J 7 bases, with 6 bases left between them. For the CDR3, the DNA is TGTGCCAGCAGTGAACAAATTAATGAGCAGTTCTTC. It codes for CASSEQINEQFF. Full variable domain (missing parts from reference TRBV2 and TRBJ2-1): EPEVTQTPSHQVTQMGQEVILRCVPISNHLYFYWYRQILGQKVEFLVSFYNNEISEKSEIFDDQFSVERPDGSNFTLKIRSTKLEDSAMYFCASSEQINEQFFGPGTRLTVL.

The V and J genes are TRBV5-1 and TRBJ2-3; D possibly corresponds to TRBD1 (5 bases). Looked up from germline, CDR1 is SGHRS and CDR2 is YFSETQ. The CDR3 consists of 16 residues. The V and J ends lost 0 bases and 0 bases respectively, with 11 bases between them. The CDR3 DNA reads as TGCGCCAGCAGCTTGGGAACAGGATCTAGCACAGATACGCAGTATTTT. As protein: CASSLGTGSSTDTQYF.

With regard to this clonotype: The conserved final phenylalanine or tryptophan is absent from the CDR3, which likely points to a read error. This rearrangement joins TRBV5-1 to TRBJ2-1, with TRBD1 as a possible D gene (5 bases). Per the germline V gene, CDR1 is SGHRS and CDR2 is YFSETQ. The CDR3 is 14 amino acids. The CDR3 nucleotides read TGCGCCAGCGGCTTATCGGACACCTACAATGAGCAGTTCCTC. Its protein product is CASGLSDTYNEQFL.

This clonotype was counted ten times or more. The V gene is TRBV6-2 or TRBV6-3, the J gene TRBJ2-5, with D possibly TRBD2 on 5 matching bases. There are 12 residues in the CDR3. Germline CDR1 and CDR2: MNHEY and SVGEGT. V gave up 8 bases and J gave up 5 bases, with 12 bases separating them. CDR3 sequence: CASFHRGETQYF. CDR3 nucleotide sequence: TGTGCCAGCTTTCACCGCGGGGAGACCCAGTACTTC.

In this sample, this clonotype turned up a few times. CDR3 amino acids: CASSLYRGDSPLHF. DNA for the CDR3: TGTGCCAGCAGCTTATACAGGGGAGATTCACCCCTCCACTTT. The chain recombines TRBV7-8 with TRBJ1-6; 7 positions match TRBD1. Germline V lookup: CDR1 SGHVS, CDR2 FQNEAQ. V was pared by 2 bases and J by 8 bases, with 3 bases of the junction left unmatched. This CDR3 contains 14 residues.

A few counts support this clonotype. This chain joins TRBV11-2 and TRBJ1-2; 7 nucleotides align to TRBD1. The CDR3 loop spans 15 amino acids. V was clipped by 4 bases and J by 2 bases; unmatched bases: 7. The germline V gene has CDR1 SGHAT and CDR2 FQNNGV. The CDR3 here is CASSSFQTGNYGYTF. The CDR3 nucleotides are TGTGCCAGCAGCTCGTTTCAGACAGGGAACTATGGCTACACCTTC.

This clonotype was recorded many times. This chain uses TRBV20-1 with TRBJ1-2; D is possibly TRBD1 (6 bases). Germline V lookup: CDR1 DFQATT, CDR2 SNEGSKA (reference sequence). Trimming cost V 5 bases and J 8 bases, with 18 bases left between them. The CDR3 extends over 13 amino acids. The chain's CDR3 is CSAFLQGLGGYTF. The CDR3 region has the DNA TGCAGTGCTTTCTTACAGGGTCTGGGCGGCTACACCTTC.

This clonotype was recorded at least ten times. The chain is built from TRBV7-8 and TRBJ1-2; 9 nucleotides agree with TRBD1. The CDR3 has 15 residues. CDR1 and CDR2 (germline): SGHVS, FQNEAQ. V lost 4 bases, J lost 8 bases, and 11 bases stayed unmatched. The CDR3 DNA follows: TGTGCCAGCAGCTCAGGGGACAGGGCTAGTTACGGCTACACCTTC. Translating it yields CASSSGDRASYGYTF.

This clonotype was seen ten or more times. CDR3 DNA: TGTGCCAGCAGCGCCCGGACAGGGGGCCGGGAGGTGTTCTTC. Translated, it gives CASSARTGGREVFF. The V gene is TRBV7-2, the J gene TRBJ2-1; 11 bases are a match to TRBD1. The CDR3 contains 14 residues. Germline-derived CDR1 and CDR2 are SGHTA and FQGNSA. V dropped 5 bases and J dropped 15; count of bases not matched to a gene: 12.